This T cell receptor beta chain was observed in a study of blood T cells in healthy people across ages. Study results and limitations: Per-million-T-cell TCR beta diversity fell roughly linearly with age.

PCR was performed a second time for 7 to 11 cycles using a sample-barcoded 5' primer and a J-beta primer mix. All cDNA molecules were each tagged by a template-switch adaptor with 12 random nucleotides. A single record per CDR3 protein comes from TCRdb applying MiXCR to the 5' RACE reads. The table shows under 2,000,000 distinct CDR3 sequences, with 40% to 55% occurring only once. Healthy Russian Caucasian donors spanned ages about 6 to 100 years. Of note for this clonotype: The antigen remains undetermined.

The CDR3 is 15 amino acids. J lost 2 bases, V lost 6 bases, and 9 bases had no gene match. CDR1 is DFQATT, CDR2 SNEGSKA, per germline (reference sequence). This TCR was sampled from a woman between 40 and 55 years old in good health. The source material was blood. The J gene is TRBJ2-3, the V gene TRBV20-1; 9 nucleotides match TRBD2. In nucleotides, the CDR3 is TGCAGTGCCATTCTCAGCGGGGGGAACACAGATACGCAGTATTTT. Residues: CSAILSGGNTDTQYF.